These 31 T cell receptor beta chains originate from one sample sequenced in a study of response to subunit inactivated influenza vaccine. Using its own MiXCR run on the RT-PCR reads, TCRdb lists one record per CDR3 protein. This table holds about 650,000 distinct CDR3 sequences, approximately 14% found once. Sequences were derived from PBMCs from blood, sampled 11 to 12 days after vaccination. Receptors were obtained from a man aged 50 to 59 who received an inactivated influenza vaccine.

The chain joins TRBV6-5 to TRBJ2-7; 7 nucleotides align to TRBD1. Germline lookup yields CDR1 MNHEY and CDR2 SVGAGI. The CDR3 is made up of 14 amino acids. Trimming at V came to 3 bases and at J to 4 bases, leaving 6 bases not matched to a gene. The CDR3 region has the DNA TGTGCCAGCAGTTATAGGGGGACAGTGTACGAGCAGTACTTC. Encoded protein: CASSYRGTVYEQYF.

The rearrangement links TRBV7-9 to TRBJ2-7; TRBD1 might be the D (5 bases). V was pared by 8 bases and J by 0 bases, with 11 bases between. Germline assignment: CDR1 SEHNR and CDR2 FQNEAQ (reference sequence). This CDR3 has 13 residues. The CDR3 here is CASGAGNSYEQYF. The CDR3 DNA reads TGTGCCAGCGGGGCAGGTAACTCCTACGAGCAGTACTTC.

The chain combines TRBV7-2 with TRBJ2-1; D is perhaps TRBD1 (5 bases). This CDR3 spans 16 amino acids. Trimming pared 2 bases from V and 3 bases from J, leaving 14 bases between. Germline V lookup: CDR1 SGHTA, CDR2 FQGNSA. This chain's CDR3 is CASSLNGQGFYNEQFF. CDR3 in DNA: TGTGCCAGCAGCTTAAATGGCCAGGGCTTCTACAATGAGCAGTTCTTC.

In this sample, this clonotype turned up a few times. The chain links TRBV2 to TRBJ2-1; no clear D gene. The CDR3 covers 14 residues. Trimming cost V 4 bases and J 11 bases, with 18 bases left between them. CDR1 SNHLY and CDR2 FYNNEI come from the germline V gene. CDR3 bases: TGTGCCAGCAGTGCCGAATTAAATTCGGTGAAGCAGTTCTTC. This sequence encodes CASSAELNSVKQFF.

The genes are TRBV29-1 and TRBJ2-3, with D maybe TRBD2 (6 bases). The CDR3 has 12 amino acids. The germline CDR1 and CDR2 sequences are SQVTM and ANQGSEA. V gave up 8 bases and J gave up 3 bases, with 12 bases separating them. The CDR3 protein is CSTGTLTDTQYF. The CDR3 DNA is TGCAGCACCGGGACTCTGACAGATACGCAGTATTTT.

This clonotype was detected only a few times. The rearrangement uses TRBV20-1 and TRBJ2-7, with a tentative D call TRBD1 (6 bases). Trimming stripped 3 bases from V and 6 bases from J, with 15 bases between. Germline V gene data show CDR1 as DFQATT and CDR2 as SNEGSKA (reference sequence). CDR3 length: 13 amino acids. The CDR3 loop reads CSASRDNSGEQYF. Written as DNA, the CDR3 is TGCAGTGCTAGTAGGGACAACTCGGGCGAGCAGTACTTC.

A few counts support this clonotype. This chain connects TRBV10-3 to TRBJ1-1; perhaps TRBD1 as D (5 bases). CDR3 length: 13 amino acids. The V gene lost 6 bases and the J gene lost 1 base, with 9 bases spanning the gap. Germline CDR1 and CDR2: ENHRY and SYGVKD. Written as DNA, the CDR3 is TGTGCCATCAGAGACAGCACGAACACTGAAGCTTTCTTT. It is translated as CAIRDSTNTEAFF.

CDR3 residues: CASTPSGTQYF. CDR3 sequence (DNA): TGTGCCAGCACCCCTTCCGGGACCCAGTACTTC. The chain employs TRBV7-2 and TRBJ2-5; D uncertain. The CDR3 is made up of 11 amino acids. V was clipped by 7 bases and J by 7 bases, with 10 bases between them. Germline loops: CDR1 SGHTA, CDR2 FQGNSA.

This clonotype was counted between two and nine times. The V and J genes are TRBV6-1 and TRBJ1-1; D is uncertain. V dropped 1 base and J dropped 12 bases, with 9 bases sitting between them. This CDR3 contains 11 residues. Looked up from germline, CDR1 is MNHNS and CDR2 is SASEGT. The CDR3 loop reads CASSEVTKTFF. DNA of the CDR3: TGTGCCAGCAGTGAAGTGACGAAAACTTTCTTT.

This chain links TRBV27 with TRBJ1-4; tentative D call: TRBD1 (5 bases). CDR3 size: 17 residues. V lost 3 bases to trimming and J lost 1 base, with 15 bases between them. CDR1 and CDR2 (germline): MNHEY, SMNVEV (reference sequence). CDR3 protein: CASSFILPQGTNEKLFF. DNA for the CDR3: TGTGCCAGCAGTTTTATTCTCCCCCAGGGAACTAATGAAAAACTGTTTTTT.

This chain joins TRBV7-8 and TRBJ1-4, with unresolved D. The CDR3 extends over 13 amino acids. Germline CDR1 reads SGHVS; CDR2 reads FQNEAQ. The V end was cut by 7 bases, the J end by 5 bases, with 11 bases between. The DNA of the CDR3 is TGTGCCAGCAATGGGAGGCTAAATGAAAAACTGTTTTTT. Protein sequence: CASNGRLNEKLFF.

The sample holds many counts of this clonotype. The chain uses TRBV12-3 or TRBV12-4 and TRBJ2-3; no clear D gene. V gave up 3 bases and J gave up 4 bases, with 2 bases separating them. The CDR3 contains 11 residues. The CDR3 loop is CASSFSDTQYF. CDR3 bases: TGTGCCAGCAGTTTTTCAGATACGCAGTATTTT.

This sequence joins TRBV7-9 and TRBJ1-2; D gene ambiguous. This CDR3 region has 12 residues. Trimming removed 1 base at V and 8 bases at J, with 8 bases between. Per germline, CDR1 SEHNR and CDR2 FQNEAQ (reference sequence). This CDR3 is CASSLDLGGYTF. DNA for the CDR3: TGTGCCAGCAGCTTAGATCTGGGAGGCTACACCTTC.

The chain's CDR3 is CASSLFGGTRTDTQYF. CDR3 nucleotides: TGTGCCAGCAGTTTATTCGGGGGAACTCGCACAGATACGCAGTATTTT. The V gene is TRBV12-3 or TRBV12-4, the J gene TRBJ2-3, with TRBD2 as a possible D gene (6 bases). With 2 bases removed from V and 1 base from J, the gap between germline ends came to 13 bases. The CDR3 spans 16 residues.

The rearrangement joins TRBV12-5 to TRBJ2-1; D remains unclear. Trimming stripped 2 bases from V and 3 bases from J, with 8 bases between. Germline CDR1 reads LGHNT; CDR2 reads FRNRAP. CDR3 length equals 14 residues. The CDR3 DNA reads as TGTGCTAGTGGTTTGAGTATCCACTACAATGAGCAGTTCTTC. This encodes CASGLSIHYNEQFF.

The J gene is TRBJ1-2, the V gene TRBV25-1; 8 bases fit TRBD1. Unmatched junction bases numbered 3, after V lost 4 bases and J lost 8 bases. The CDR3 is 12 residues long. From germline, CDR1 is MGHDK and CDR2 SYGVNS. The chain's CDR3 is CASSADRGGYTF. The CDR3 DNA follows: TGTGCCAGCAGTGCAGACAGGGGCGGCTACACCTTC.

The rearrangement joins TRBV9 to TRBJ1-5; no firm D call. This CDR3 has 15 amino acids. Deletions cut 0 bases from V and 4 bases from J, with 11 bases between. The V gene's germline CDR1 is SGDLS and CDR2 YYNGEE. CDR3 sequence (DNA): TGTGCCAGCAGCGTAGGGGCAGCCAAAAATCAGCCCCAGCATTTT. Translation: CASSVGAAKNQPQHF.

The gene calls are TRBV7-2 and TRBJ2-7; D uncertain. There are 15 residues in the CDR3. V lost 8 bases and J lost 0, with 17 bases in between. Germline CDR1 and CDR2: SGHTA and FQGNSA. CDR3 nucleotides: TGTGCCAGCCGGGCTCACCAAAGCCTCTCCTACGAGCAGTACTTC. Amino acid sequence: CASRAHQSLSYEQYF.

Only a few counts were recorded for this clonotype. V gene TRBV3-1 combines with J gene TRBJ1-3, with TRBD1 as a possible D gene (5 bases). Deletions cut 3 bases from V and 4 bases from J, with 13 bases between. The CDR3 extends over 15 amino acids. Germline values: CDR1 LGHDT, CDR2 YNNKEL (reference sequence). The CDR3 DNA sequence: TGTGCCAGCAGCCACCGGCAAGGGGCAGGAAACACCATATATTTT. Translation: CASSHRQGAGNTIYF.

This chain uses TRBV12-3 or TRBV12-4 with TRBJ1-1, with D perhaps TRBD1 (5 bases). The CDR3 is 14 residues long. Trimming stripped 3 bases from V and 1 base from J, with 9 bases between. DNA for the CDR3: TGTGCCAGCAGTTTGATGGACAAGAACACTGAAGCTTTCTTT. It specifies CASSLMDKNTEAFF.

CDR3 DNA: TGTGCCAGCAGCGTAGCTACTGAGGTCCAAGAGACCCAGTACTTC. This sequence encodes CASSVATEVQETQYF. J is TRBJ2-5 and V is TRBV9; unclear D gene. CDR3 length: 15 residues. V was clipped by 0 bases and J by 1 base, with 10 bases between them. CDR1 SGDLS and CDR2 YYNGEE come from the germline V gene. Complete variable domain (other parts from reference TRBV9 and TRBJ2-5): DSGVTQTPKHLITATGQRVTLRCSPRSGDLSVYWYQQSLDQGLQFLIQYYNGEERAKGNILERFSAQQFPDLHSELNLSSLELGDSALYFCASSVATEVQETQYFGPGTRLLVL.

To note about this clonotype: An end of the junction does not agree with germline; a read error may underlie this. The DNA for the CDR3 is TGTGCCATCAGTGAGAACACAGGGGGCATCGGGGGGCTGTTTTTT. This translates into CAISENTGGIGGLFF. The chain is built from TRBV10-3 and TRBJ2-2; TRBD1 aligns across 9 bases. Germline V gives CDR1 ENHRY, CDR2 SYGVKD. This CDR3 has 15 residues.

This clonotype was observed many times. The rearrangement links TRBV20-1 to TRBJ2-5; unclear D gene. There are 18 residues in the CDR3. Germline values: CDR1 DFQATT, CDR2 SNEGSKA (reference sequence). V lost 6 bases, J lost 0 bases, and 26 bases lay in between. CDR3 sequence: CSANTPSIRRSYQETQYF. The CDR3 region has the DNA TGCAGTGCAAACACCCCCTCGATTCGGCGGTCGTACCAAGAGACCCAGTACTTC.

This clonotype was detected only a few times. The chain joins TRBV28 to TRBJ2-7; D may be TRBD1 or TRBD2 (5 bases each). Deletions cut 6 bases from V and 5 bases from J, with 11 bases between. Germline values: CDR1 MDHEN, CDR2 SYDVKM. This CDR3 comprises 12 residues. The CDR3 nucleotides are TGTGCCAGCAGCGAGGGGACGGACGAGCAGTACTTC. Translated: CASSEGTDEQYF.

This chain connects TRBV6-2 or TRBV6-3 to TRBJ2-5; D may match TRBD1 or TRBD2 (5 bases each). Germline loops: CDR1 MNHEY, CDR2 SVGEGT. There are 15 residues in the CDR3. Deletions cut 6 bases from V and 3 bases from J, with 17 bases between. Here the CDR3 DNA reads TGTGCCAGCAGATTAACCGGGACCTTAAAAGAGACCCAGTACTTC. Its protein product is CASRLTGTLKETQYF.

This clonotype has only a few counts. V gene TRBV20-1 combines with J gene TRBJ2-7, with TRBD2 matching 12 bases. This CDR3 has 15 amino acids. Germline lookup yields CDR1 DFQATT and CDR2 SNEGSKA (reference sequence). With V trimmed by 3 bases and J by 6 bases, 9 bases remained unmatched. The CDR3 loop is CSARPLAGGLPEQYF. CDR3 DNA: TGCAGTGCTAGGCCACTAGCGGGAGGTCTTCCCGAGCAGTACTTC.

This clonotype was observed a handful of times. V gene TRBV5-4 combines with J gene TRBJ1-1, with D unresolved. From germline, CDR1 is SGHNT and CDR2 YYREEE (reference sequence). Trimming cost V 4 bases and J 4 bases, with 17 bases left between them. CDR3 length: 15 residues. The CDR3: CASSPIGRAGTEAFF. CDR3 DNA: TGTGCCAGCAGCCCAATCGGACGAGCGGGCACTGAAGCTTTCTTT.

This clonotype was counted between two and nine times. V gene TRBV12-3 or TRBV12-4 combines with J gene TRBJ2-5; 9 positions agree with TRBD2. J was trimmed by 5 bases and V by 5 bases; bases with no gene match: 12. The CDR3 runs 16 residues. CDR3 nucleotide sequence: TGTGCCAGCAGTCTAAGTAGCGGGGGCCGAGGGGAGACCCAGTACTTC. This translates into CASSLSSGGRGETQYF.

Concerning this clonotype: A much larger clone lies one base from this, so it may be a read error. The J gene is TRBJ1-1, the V gene TRBV12-3 or TRBV12-4, with a weak D call TRBD1 (6 bases). This CDR3 is built from 16 residues. V was trimmed by 3 bases and J by 0 bases, leaving 14 bases between them. In DNA, the CDR3 is TGTGCCAGCAGTTTGACGGGGGGCATAGTGAACACTGAAGCTTTCTTT. This encodes CASSLTGGIVNTEAFF.

This clonotype has at least ten counts. The CDR3, as DNA: TGTGCCAGCAGCGCGGGACTAGCGGTTTTACTCAGCTCTGGGGCCAACGTCCTGACTTTC. This gives the protein CASSAGLAVLLSSGANVLTF. This sequence joins TRBV5-6 and TRBJ2-6, with 11 positions matching TRBD2. The V gene's germline CDR1 is SGHDT and CDR2 YYEEEE. This CDR3 is built from 20 residues. Trimming removed 4 bases from V and 0 bases from J; junction bases left unmatched: 12.

The CDR3 nucleotides read TGCGCCAGCAGCTTGGGGCCCAGAACGAATGAGCAGTTCTTC. It translates to CASSLGPRTNEQFF. The J gene is TRBJ2-1, the V gene TRBV5-1, with unresolved D. Germline loops: CDR1 SGHRS, CDR2 YFSETQ. V was shortened by 0 bases and J by 7 bases, with 11 bases between the two germline ends. The CDR3 is made up of 14 amino acids. Full variable domain (rest looked up from reference TRBV5-1 and TRBJ2-1): KAGVTQTPRYLIKTRGQQVTLSCSPISGHRSVSWYQQTPGQGLQFLFEYFSETQRNKGNFPGRFSGRQFSNSRSEMNVSTLELGDSALYLCASSLGPRTNEQFFGPGTRLTVL.